This T cell receptor beta chain was found in a study of CD8 T cells in ankylosing spondylitis. Many counts were recorded for this clonotype. Its antigen is still unknown. This CDR3 comprises 15 residues. V was clipped by 5 bases and J by 1 base; unmatched bases: 6. From germline, CDR1 is SEHNR and CDR2 FQNEAQ (reference sequence). Notes on the study in general: A TCR beta motif of eight or nine highly homologous variants seemed to mark ankylosing spondylitis blood. Clones tied to disease were said to be significantly enriched in matched ankylosing spondylitis synovial fluid. Those disease-linked clones were CD8+; they were also relatively rare in peripheral blood.

The TCR beta libraries were generated through quantitative 5'-RACE incorporating molecular barcodes. TCRdb recomputed calls from the 5' RACE reads with MiXCR, one row per CDR3 protein. In the table there are some 140,000 distinct CDR3 sequences, around 6.6% of which are singletons. The clonotype originates from a female donor with ankylosing spondylitis or in good health (not recorded which). The rearrangement links TRBV7-9 to TRBJ1-1; 8 positions match TRBD1. The sample consisted of blood, either unsorted or a sorted T cell fraction (not recorded which). DNA of the CDR3: TGTGCCAGCAGCCCTCTACAGGGGGGGAACACTGAAGCTTTCTTT. Translating gives CASSPLQGGNTEAFF.